One sample yielded the 24 T cell receptor beta chains listed below, sequenced in a study of long-term antiretroviral therapy in people with HIV. The authors ran the immunoSEQ assay, v3.0, at survey level. This table comes from immunoSEQ multiplex PCR, and its TCRdb copy is limited to in-frame clones, with some not included. The sample has about 27,000 clones; approximately 80% are singletons. The sample here was unsorted PBMCs, taken 3 years after starting antiretroviral therapy. The receptors here all came from a man aged 35 to 55 with HIV.

This chain uses TRBV9 with TRBJ2-1; 9 nucleotides agree with TRBD2. V was clipped by 0 bases and J by 2 bases; unmatched bases: 6. The germline V gene has CDR1 SGDLS and CDR2 YYNGEE. The CDR3 consists of 17 residues. The CDR3 coding sequence is TGTGCCAGCAGCGTAGCCGATAGGACTAGCGCCTACAATGAGCAGTTCTTC. Its protein is CASSVADRTSAYNEQFF. Full variable domain (missing parts from reference TRBV9 and TRBJ2-1): DSGVTQTPKHLITATGQRVTLRCSPRSGDLSVYWYQQSLDQGLQFLIQYYNGEERAKGNILERFSAQQFPDLHSELNLSSLELGDSALYFCASSVADRTSAYNEQFFGPGTRLTVL.

The rearrangement uses TRBV7-2 and TRBJ1-2; the D gene is possibly TRBD1 (5 bases). There are 13 residues in the CDR3. The ends were cut back, 1 base at V and 5 bases at J, with 8 bases in the middle. Germline V gives CDR1 SGHTA, CDR2 FQGNSA. CDR3 nucleotides: TGTGCCAGCAGCTTAGGGGGGGAGTATGGCTACACCTTC. Translating it yields CASSLGGEYGYTF.

In this sample, this clone turned up once. The chain combines TRBV28 with TRBJ2-7; D unclear. Per germline, CDR1 MDHEN and CDR2 SYDVKM. Trimming removed 1 base from V and 5 bases from J, with 6 bases in between. The CDR3 length is 12 residues. The CDR3 DNA reads TGTGCCAGCAGTTTATACAGCCACGAGCAGTACTTC. As protein: CASSLYSHEQYF.

The genes are TRBV6-5 and TRBJ1-1; D is undetermined. The germline V gene has CDR1 MNHEY and CDR2 SVGAGI. The CDR3 covers 12 residues. Trimming took 4 bases from V and 6 from J, leaving 9 bases between them. CDR3 DNA: TGTGCCAGCAGTTCACCGGGAGCTGAAGCTTTCTTT. It is translated as CASSSPGAEAFF.

V is TRBV30 and J is TRBJ2-1; D might be TRBD2 (5 bases). V was clipped by 5 bases and J by 13 bases, with 21 bases between them. The length of the CDR3 is 13 residues. Germline assignment: CDR1 GTSNPN and CDR2 SVGIG (reference sequence). CDR3 DNA sequence: TGTGCCTGGGGCACCTTCGAATTAGGGAGACAGTTCTTC. Protein sequence: CAWGTFELGRQFF.

J is TRBJ2-3 and V is TRBV29-1; the D gene is possibly TRBD1 (6 bases). Germline CDR1 is SQVTM and CDR2 is ANQGSEA. This CDR3 is 14 amino acids long. The V gene lost 6 bases and the J gene lost 2 bases, with 15 bases spanning the gap. The CDR3 sequence is CSVDQTGDTDTQYF. CDR3 nucleotides: TGCAGCGTGGACCAGACAGGCGACACAGATACGCAGTATTTT.

The chain is built from TRBV29-1 and TRBJ2-1; D remains ambiguous. CDR3 length: 11 amino acids. Germline-derived CDR1 and CDR2 are SQVTM and ANQGSEA. The ends were cut back, 5 bases at V and 0 bases at J, with 2 bases in the middle. The CDR3 loop reads CSVLSYNEQFF. As DNA, the CDR3 is TGCAGCGTTCTCTCCTACAATGAGCAGTTCTTC.

The genes are TRBV9 and TRBJ2-7; D unclear. This CDR3 spans 12 amino acids. Trimming pared 4 bases from V and 4 bases from J, leaving 9 bases between. CDR1 is SGDLS, CDR2 YYNGEE, per germline. This CDR3 is CASSSDGYEQYF. The CDR3 bases are TGTGCCAGCAGCTCCGACGGTTACGAGCAGTACTTC.

This clone was found a few times. The gene calls are TRBV7-9 and TRBJ1-2, with D unresolved. V lost 5 bases, J lost 1 base, and 2 bases lay in between. The CDR3 runs 11 residues. The germline gives CDR1 SEHNR, CDR2 FQNEAQ (reference sequence). CDR3 sequence reads: CASSNNYGYTF. Written as DNA, the CDR3 is TGTGCCAGCAGCAATAACTATGGCTACACCTTC.

This chain links TRBV10-1 with TRBJ2-1; D ambiguous. The CDR3 extends over 13 amino acids. Trimming took off 2 bases at V and 4 bases at J, with 6 bases between the two ends. Germline V gene lookup returns CDR1 WNHNN and CDR2 SYGVQD (reference sequence). The CDR3 is CASSEGLYNEQFF. The CDR3 DNA sequence: TGCGCCAGCAGTGAGGGGCTTTACAATGAGCAGTTCTTC.

The gene calls are TRBV5-1 and TRBJ2-3; D is uncertain. The CDR3 runs to 14 residues. Germline CDR1 is SGHRS and CDR2 is YFSETQ. V was cut by 7 bases and J by 0 bases, with 12 bases left in between. CDR3 nucleotide sequence: TGCGCCAGCCACCCTTGGCCTAGCACAGATACGCAGTATTTT. This encodes CASHPWPSTDTQYF.

V usage is TRBV18 and J usage is TRBJ1-2; weak D call: TRBD1 (6 bases). The V end lost 6 bases, the J end lost 1 base, and 12 bases lay between the germline ends. Germline CDR1 reads KGHSH; CDR2 reads LQKENI. This CDR3 region has 14 residues. The DNA of the CDR3 is TGTGCCAGCTCCTTAGACAGGAGTAACTATGGCTACACCTTC. It encodes CASSLDRSNYGYTF.

The V gene is TRBV14, the J gene TRBJ1-3; 7 bases map to TRBD1. J gave up 2 bases and V 6 bases, and 7 bases lay outside the gene matches. The CDR3 totals 15 residues. Looked up from germline, CDR1 is SGHDN and CDR2 is FVKESK. CDR3 bases: TGTGCCAGCAGACCTACAGGGGTTCCTGGAAACACCATATATTTT. Translating it yields CASRPTGVPGNTIYF.

The chain carries TRBV5-1 and TRBJ2-7, with 8 bases lining up with TRBD1. Looked up from germline, CDR1 is SGHRS and CDR2 is YFSETQ. The V and J ends lost 4 bases and 5 bases, in that order; junction bases with no gene match: 11. This CDR3 region has 15 residues. Here the CDR3 reads CASSQTGEKFHEQYF. The CDR3 DNA follows: TGCGCCAGCAGCCAGACAGGGGAAAAGTTCCACGAGCAGTACTTC.

V gene TRBV5-1 combines with J gene TRBJ2-1; 7 bases align to TRBD2. Germline-derived CDR1 and CDR2 are SGHRS and YFSETQ. The CDR3 has 16 residues. Trimming at V came to 4 bases and at J to 5 bases, leaving 12 bases not matched to a gene. CDR3 sequence (DNA): TGCGCCAGCAGCCCTAGAGCCGGGGGGTCTGACAATGAGCAGTTCTTC. This translates into CASSPRAGGSDNEQFF.

The V call is TRBV10-1, the J call TRBJ2-3; D call uncertain. Germline V gene lookup returns CDR1 WNHNN and CDR2 SYGVQD (reference sequence). V lost 8 bases and J lost 2, with 11 bases in between. The CDR3 is 13 amino acids. CDR3 in DNA: TGCGCCAGCGCACGGAGTTACACAGATACGCAGTATTTT. As protein: CASARSYTDTQYF.

The chain uses TRBV14 and TRBJ2-2; D not resolved. V shed 0 bases and J shed 5 bases, with 7 bases lying between them. CDR3 length: 14 residues. Germline V gene data show CDR1 as SGHDN and CDR2 as FVKESK. The CDR3 sequence is CASSQDIGTGELFF. The CDR3 DNA reads TGTGCCAGCAGCCAAGATATTGGGACCGGGGAGCTGTTTTTT.

The genes are TRBV5-1 and TRBJ1-6; D might be TRBD1 (5 bases). The CDR3 runs to 14 residues. V gave up 1 base and J gave up 8 bases, with 10 bases separating them. Germline V lookup: CDR1 SGHRS, CDR2 YFSETQ. The chain's CDR3 is CASSLSLGDSPLHF. The CDR3 nucleotides read TGCGCCAGCAGCTTGTCTTTAGGGGATTCACCCCTCCACTTT.

This chain uses TRBV5-1 with TRBJ2-7; no definite D call. In germline, CDR1 is SGHRS, CDR2 YFSETQ. This CDR3 is 17 amino acids long. V gave up 1 base and J gave up 0 bases, with 17 bases separating them. In nucleotides, the CDR3 is TGCGCCAGCAGCTTGTCTGCGGCAGTCGGGCCCTCCTACGAGCAGTACTTC. Amino acids: CASSLSAAVGPSYEQYF.

The CDR3, as DNA: TGCGCCAGCAGCCAAGATCCAGCGGGAGTTGATACAGATACGCAGTATTTT. Translated, it gives CASSQDPAGVDTDTQYF. The chain combines TRBV4-1 with TRBJ2-3, with 8 bases matching TRBD2. The germline V gene encodes CDR1 MGHRA and CDR2 YSYEKL. This CDR3 is built from 17 residues. V shed 0 bases, J shed 3 bases, and the junction held 8 bases outside the gene matches.

There are a few counts of this clone. The gene calls are TRBV5-6 and TRBJ1-6, with D maybe TRBD1 (5 bases). Germline lookup yields CDR1 SGHDT and CDR2 YYEEEE. Trimming took 4 bases from V and 8 from J, leaving 13 bases between them. There are 14 residues in the CDR3. CDR3 sequence: CASSQMGGYSPLHF. CDR3 nucleotide sequence: TGTGCCAGCAGCCAAATGGGGGGATATTCACCCCTCCACTTT.

The V and J genes are TRBV5-4 and TRBJ2-5; D perhaps matches TRBD2 (7 bases). This CDR3 comprises 17 residues. The ends were cut back, 4 bases at V and 7 bases at J, with 26 bases in the middle. The germline V gene has CDR1 SGHNT and CDR2 YYREEE (reference sequence). CDR3 in amino acids: CASSHNLMGGGERTQYF. The CDR3 DNA follows: TGTGCCAGCAGCCATAACCTGATGGGGGGGGGCGAACGGACCCAGTACTTC.

The genes are TRBV14 and TRBJ1-4; TRBD1 might be the D (6 bases). CDR3 length equals 15 residues. Germline-derived CDR1 and CDR2 are SGHDN and FVKESK. Trimming took off 5 bases at V and 3 bases at J, with 13 bases between the two ends. The CDR3 reads CASSTLTGANEKLFF. CDR3 nucleotide sequence: TGTGCCAGCAGCACCCTGACAGGAGCTAATGAAAAACTGTTTTTT. Using reference TRBV14 and TRBJ1-4 for the parts outside the CDR3, the full variable domain is EAGVTQFPSHSVIEKGQTVTLRCDPISGHDNLYWYRRVMGKEIKFLLHFVKESKQDESGMPNNRFLAERTGGTYSTLKVQPAELEDSGVYFCASSTLTGANEKLFFGSGTQLSVL.

By share of the sample, this clone is medium-sized. The V call is TRBV7-9, the J call TRBJ1-3; no clear D gene. CDR3 size: 12 residues. Trimming took off 1 base at V and 4 bases at J, with 2 bases between the two ends. Germline V lookup: CDR1 SEHNR, CDR2 FQNEAQ (reference sequence). CDR3 region: CASSLGGNTIYF. The DNA of the CDR3 is TGTGCCAGCAGCTTAGGGGGAAACACCATATATTTT.